One sample yielded the 10 T cell receptor beta chains listed below, sequenced in a study of T-cell reconstitution after alpha-beta-depleted transplantation in children. TCRbeta library construction was performed incorporating unique molecular identifiers. TCRdb processed the PCR reads anew with MiXCR; each CDR3 protein has one entry. The table lists about 580,000 distinct CDR3 sequences, roughly 24% of them singletons, with less than 15% in the top ten. The sequencing here drew on PBMCs, mostly from graft donor cells, taken 360 days after TCRalphabeta/CD19-depleted stem cell transplant. These receptors all stem from a boy under two years old who had a stem cell transplant for acute myeloid leukemia, so the T cells may come from the graft donor.

V is TRBV20-1 and J is TRBJ2-3, with D unresolved. Trimming shortened V by 6 bases and J by 5 bases, and 12 bases separated the two germline ends. CDR3 size: 12 residues. Germline values: CDR1 DFQATT, CDR2 SNEGSKA (reference sequence). In DNA form, the CDR3 reads TGCAGTGCGGATGAATTTGGAGATACGCAGTATTTT. It specifies CSADEFGDTQYF.

This clonotype was detected only a few times. The chain links TRBV30 to TRBJ2-5; D unresolved. CDR3 length: 11 amino acids. The germline V gene encodes CDR1 GTSNPN and CDR2 SVGIG (reference sequence). V lost 0 bases to trimming and J lost 5 bases, with 4 bases between them. The chain's CDR3 is CAWSVKETQYF. The DNA of the CDR3 is TGTGCCTGGAGTGTAAAGGAGACCCAGTACTTC.

V gene TRBV5-1 combines with J gene TRBJ1-6; D gene unclear. The CDR3 is made up of 15 amino acids. Looked up from germline, CDR1 is SGHRS and CDR2 is YFSETQ. Trimming pared 0 bases from V and 8 bases from J, leaving 12 bases between. The DNA of the CDR3 is TGCGCCAGCAGCTTGGCCGGAACAGTAGATTCACCCCTCCACTTT. This encodes CASSLAGTVDSPLHF.

This clonotype appeared many times. This chain links TRBV20-1 with TRBJ2-7; 8 nucleotides align to TRBD2. The length of the CDR3 is 14 residues. CDR1 is DFQATT, CDR2 SNEGSKA, per germline (reference sequence). V shed 1 base, J shed 5 bases, and the junction held 7 bases outside the gene matches. The CDR3 region is CSARAGLVTNEQYF. The CDR3 nucleotides are TGCAGTGCTAGAGCGGGACTAGTGACCAACGAGCAGTACTTC.

This clonotype showed up just a few times. V and J are TRBV20-1 and TRBJ2-7; 7 nucleotides align to TRBD2. Trimming at V came to 1 base and at J to 4 bases, leaving 10 bases not matched to a gene. The germline V gene has CDR1 DFQATT and CDR2 SNEGSKA (reference sequence). The CDR3 is 15 residues long. CDR3 protein: CSARGMELAIYEQYF. The CDR3 coding sequence is TGCAGTGCTAGAGGAATGGAACTAGCGATTTACGAGCAGTACTTC.

The chain has TRBV12-3 or TRBV12-4 and TRBJ2-1; D gene ambiguous. Between the trimmed V and J ends, which lost 5 bases and 0 bases, there was a span of 11 bases. The CDR3 extends over 15 amino acids. CDR3 bases: TGTGCCAGCAGTACCGTCGCATCCTCCTACAATGAGCAGTTCTTC. It is translated as CASSTVASSYNEQFF.

V usage is TRBV13 and J usage is TRBJ2-7, with 8 bases matching TRBD2. This CDR3 is built from 15 residues. In germline, CDR1 is PRHDT, CDR2 FYEKMQ (reference sequence). The trim removed 6 bases at V and 0 bases at J, leaving 7 bases unmatched. The CDR3 here is CASSNERGPSYEQYF. In nucleotides, the CDR3 is TGTGCCAGCAGTAACGAGCGGGGGCCCTCCTACGAGCAGTACTTC.

The genes are TRBV2 and TRBJ2-1; D gene ambiguous. Germline V CDR1 and CDR2: SNHLY, FYNNEI. V was cut by 4 bases and J by 4 bases, with 8 bases left in between. The CDR3 covers 13 residues. Here the CDR3 DNA reads TGTGCCAGCAGTGTGGGCCTGTACAATGAGCAGTTCTTC. This codes for CASSVGLYNEQFF.

A remark on this clonotype: This sequence may be a read error, since a much larger clone differs from it by one base. J is TRBJ2-7 and V is TRBV28, with 8 bases that match TRBD1. The V gene end was trimmed by 3 bases and the J gene end by 6 bases; junction bases not matched to a gene: 13. This CDR3 region has 16 residues. Germline assignment: CDR1 MDHEN and CDR2 SYDVKM. CDR3 residues: CASSFSGTGGFGEQYV. CDR3 sequence (DNA): TGTGCCAGCAGTTTCTCCGGGACAGGCGGGTTTGGCGAGCAGTACGTC.

V is TRBV12-3 or TRBV12-4 and J is TRBJ1-1; 10 nucleotides align to TRBD1. The CDR3 spans 16 residues. Losses at the gene ends were 2 bases for V and 1 base for J; bases not matched to a gene: 4. In DNA form, the CDR3 reads TGTGCCAGCAGTTTAAGAAGGACAGGGGGGAACACTGAAGCTTTCTTT. Its protein is CASSLRRTGGNTEAFF.